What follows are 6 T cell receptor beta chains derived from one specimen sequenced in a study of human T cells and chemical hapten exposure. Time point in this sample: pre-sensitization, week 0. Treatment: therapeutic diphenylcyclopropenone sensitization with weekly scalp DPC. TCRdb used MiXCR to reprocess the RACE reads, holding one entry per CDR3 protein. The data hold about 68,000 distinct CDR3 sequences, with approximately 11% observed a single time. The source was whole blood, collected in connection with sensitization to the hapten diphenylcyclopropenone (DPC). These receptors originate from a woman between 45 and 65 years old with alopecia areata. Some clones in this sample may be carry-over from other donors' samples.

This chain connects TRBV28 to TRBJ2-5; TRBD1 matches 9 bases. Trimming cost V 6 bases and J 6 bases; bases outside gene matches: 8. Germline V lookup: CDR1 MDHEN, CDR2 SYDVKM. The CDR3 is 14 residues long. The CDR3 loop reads CASSENRGRKTQYF. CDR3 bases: TGTGCCAGCAGCGAAAACAGGGGGCGAAAGACCCAGTACTTC.

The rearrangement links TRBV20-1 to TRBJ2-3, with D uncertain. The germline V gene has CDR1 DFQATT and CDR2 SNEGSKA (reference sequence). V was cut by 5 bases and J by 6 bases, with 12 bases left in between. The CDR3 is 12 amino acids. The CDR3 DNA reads TGCAGTGCTTGGCCTCAAGGGGATACGCAGTATTTT. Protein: CSAWPQGDTQYF.

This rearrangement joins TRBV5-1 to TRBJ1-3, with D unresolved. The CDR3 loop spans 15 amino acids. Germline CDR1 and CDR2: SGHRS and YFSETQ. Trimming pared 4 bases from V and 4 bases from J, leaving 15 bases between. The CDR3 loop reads CASSPGDRSGNTIYF. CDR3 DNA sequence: TGCGCCAGCAGCCCCGGCGACCGGAGCGGAAACACCATATATTTT. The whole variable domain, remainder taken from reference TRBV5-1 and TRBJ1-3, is KAGVTQTPRYLIKTRGQQVTLSCSPISGHRSVSWYQQTPGQGLQFLFEYFSETQRNKGNFPGRFSGRQFSNSRSEMNVSTLELGDSALYLCASSPGDRSGNTIYFGEGSWLTVV.

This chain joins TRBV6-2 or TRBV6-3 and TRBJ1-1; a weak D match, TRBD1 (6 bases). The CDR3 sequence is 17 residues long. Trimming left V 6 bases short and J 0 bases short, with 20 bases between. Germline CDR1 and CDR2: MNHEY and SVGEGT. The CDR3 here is CASSLPTGRIMNTEAFF. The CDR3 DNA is TGTGCCAGCAGCCTTCCAACAGGGCGCATTATGAACACTGAAGCTTTCTTT.

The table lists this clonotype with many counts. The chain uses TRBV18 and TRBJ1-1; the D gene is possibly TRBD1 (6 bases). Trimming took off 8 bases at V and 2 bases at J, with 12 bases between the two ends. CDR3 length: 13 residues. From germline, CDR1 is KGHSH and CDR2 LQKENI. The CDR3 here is CASETGPNTEAFF. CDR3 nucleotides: TGTGCCAGCGAGACAGGCCCCAACACTGAAGCTTTCTTT.

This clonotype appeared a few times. The CDR3 coding sequence is TGTGCCAGCAGCTCGGACAGCTACAATGAGCAGTTCTTC. It encodes CASSSDSYNEQFF. The chain employs TRBV7-3 and TRBJ2-1; D may be TRBD1 (6 bases). With 4 bases removed from V and 3 bases from J, the gap between germline ends came to 7 bases. Per the germline V gene, CDR1 is SGHTA and CDR2 is FQGTGA. This CDR3 spans 13 amino acids.